This T cell receptor (beta chain) derives from a study of OX40 agonist ivuxolimab in advanced cancers. Trimming left V 0 bases short and J 8 bases short, with 13 bases between. There are 14 residues in the CDR3. CDR1 and CDR2 from the germline V gene are MNHEY and SVGAGI. Sequenced by immunoSEQ multiplex PCR; TCRdb stores in-frame clones only, minus some. Here the sample spans 78,000 or so clones, roughly 86% being singletons. The sequence came from an adult with an advanced solid tumor such as melanoma, head and neck, liver or kidney cancer. V usage is TRBV6-5 and J usage is TRBJ1-2; D is unresolved. Sample: CD4+ or CD8+ T cells sorted from blood, taken in a trial of the OX40 agonist ivuxolimab. CDR3 coding DNA: TGTGCCAGCAGTTACTCGATGGGTCCTGGAGGCTACACCTTC. Translating it yields CASSYSMGPGGYTF.